The sequence of this TCR beta chain was determined in a study of cytomegalovirus exposure and HLA in healthy donors. The wider study: Per a later analysis, the roughly 680 first-cohort and approximately 120 validation repertoires shared one platform. Findings and limits, study-wide: Confirmation was obtained in vitro that a few CMV-associated chains are specific for CMV antigens. Most sequenced TCRs were rare (though some public TCRs occurred in many donors). Later, an analysis found that TCR clusters from the first cohort tended to co-occur in the roughly 110 validation repertoires.

With respect to this clone: What it binds is unknown.

Germline-derived CDR1 and CDR2 are SGHNT and YYREEE (reference sequence). J lost 2 bases, V lost 3 bases, and 13 bases had no gene match. The CDR3 is 18 residues long. TCRdb's table, derived via immunoSEQ multiplex PCR, lists solely in-frame clones and lacks some. The table lists 65,000 or so clones, around 90% of them singletons. The receptor's source is a woman aged 18 to 35 in good health and CMV-seronegative. Sequencing was done on a sample of PBMCs. The J gene is TRBJ2-1, the V gene TRBV5-4; 8 nucleotides match TRBD1. The CDR3 here is CASSSGNQGAGAYNEQFF. In nucleotides, the CDR3 is TGTGCCAGCAGCTCGGGGAACCAGGGGGCAGGAGCCTACAATGAGCAGTTCTTC.